Listed here is a single TCR beta chain. The germline V gene encodes CDR1 SGHRS and CDR2 YFSETQ. The CDR3 runs 16 residues. V lost 4 bases and J 0 bases, leaving 14 bases between the germline ends. Participants came from fewer than 25 US areas, aged about 18 to 100 years. Which cohort a participant joined came from the clinical history participants gave. The data belong to a study of blood T cell repertoires in COVID-19. Study context: Nucleic acid was either cDNA or gDNA, and it came from T cells, B-cell-depleted T cells, or PBMCs.

How the authors handled the data: Estimated nucleated cell counts came from reference gene primer amplification. TCRdb's table, derived via immunoSEQ multiplex PCR, lists solely in-frame clones and lacks some. Clone size and V and J calls were adopted from that table, with D and trimming inferred from the DNA. This table holds 250,000 to 300,000 clones, roughly nine tenths found once. The chain uses TRBV5-1 and TRBJ1-3; a weak D match, TRBD1 (5 bases). The sequence was obtained from a human donor in a cohort exposed to, infected with or recovered from COVID-19 (not recorded which). The donor label of this sample is uncertain. Sample: PBMCs or T cells enriched from blood (not recorded which). The CDR3 protein is CASSTSSQGSGNTIYF. CDR3 DNA sequence: TGCGCCAGCAGCACCTCATCCCAGGGCTCTGGAAACACCATATATTTT. Supplemented by reference TRBV5-1 and TRBJ1-3, the full variable domain reads KAGVTQTPRYLIKTRGQQVTLSCSPISGHRSVSWYQQTPGQGLQFLFEYFSETQRNKGNFPGRFSGRQFSNSRSEMNVSTLELGDSALYLCASSTSSQGSGNTIYFGEGSWLTVV.